Sequencing of this TCR beta chain was carried out in a study of blood T cell repertoires in COVID-19. As processed by the authors: Researchers report that nucleated cell counts were estimated from reference gene primer amplification. The repertoire was sequenced with immunoSEQ multiplex PCR; TCRdb's copy has only in-frame clones and lacks some. That table supplies the V and J calls and clone size; D and trimming were determined from the DNA. In the table there are under 95,000 clones, under 85% of which are singletons. The count of this clone is one. Germline V gene data show CDR1 as MDHEN and CDR2 as SYDVKM. The CDR3 totals 15 residues. V lost 7 bases, J lost 5 bases, and 10 bases stayed unmatched. Seattle-derived patients entered the study during active infection and were followed longitudinally.

The clonotype comes from a woman of 80 years or more with COVID-19, enrolled during active disease. The material sequenced was peripheral blood. The chain is built from TRBV28 and TRBJ2-5, with 10 bases fitting TRBD2. In nucleotides, the CDR3 is TGTGCCAGCAACCATTTAGCGGGAGGTCTGGAGACCCAGTACTTC. Translated: CASNHLAGGLETQYF.